These 13 T cell receptor beta chains share one sample of origin, sequenced in a study of spatial heterogeneity in lung cancer. TCRdb called the 5' RACE reads again in MiXCR, with one record for every CDR3 protein. In the table there are 60,000 or so distinct CDR3 sequences, roughly 6.6% of which are singletons. Time point of the sample: sample taken at primary tumor resection. The material sequenced was PBMCs, taken at surgery. These receptor sequences come from a female donor with early-stage non-small cell lung cancer.

This clonotype was observed many times. The genes are TRBV12-3 or TRBV12-4 and TRBJ1-4, with 8 bases aligning to TRBD1. CDR3 length: 12 residues. After removal of 11 bases from V and 10 bases from J, the junction contained 9 bases not matched to a gene. The CDR3 reads CASRTGIGKLFF. The CDR3 nucleotides read TGTGCCTCCAGGACAGGGATAGGAAAACTGTTTTTT.

This clonotype has at least ten counts. CDR3 nucleotide sequence: TGTGCCAGCATTTGGACGGCTGAAGCTTTCTTT. Its translation: CASIWTAEAFF. The rearrangement uses TRBV6-1 and TRBJ1-1; D is undetermined. V was cut by 7 bases and J by 6 bases, with 9 bases left in between. The V gene's germline CDR1 is MNHNS and CDR2 SASEGT. The CDR3 extends over 11 amino acids.

This clonotype was detected many times. The rearrangement joins TRBV20-1 to TRBJ2-6; either TRBD1 or TRBD2 may supply D (5 bases each). Germline CDR1 reads DFQATT; CDR2 reads SNEGSKA (reference sequence). The CDR3 consists of 15 residues. V lost 4 bases and J lost 1, with 11 bases in between. The CDR3 sequence: CSATTEGSGANVLTF. DNA for the CDR3: TGCAGTGCTACCACCGAGGGGTCTGGGGCCAACGTCCTGACTTTC.

At least ten counts were recorded for this clonotype. This chain links TRBV12-3 or TRBV12-4 with TRBJ2-1; D may correspond to TRBD1 or TRBD2 (5 bases each). CDR3 length: 12 amino acids. V was cut by 6 bases and J by 14 bases, with 17 bases left in between. This CDR3 is CASSPGPGKEFF. In nucleotides, the CDR3 is TGTGCCAGCAGCCCAGGGCCCGGGAAGGAGTTCTTC.

This clonotype was recorded at least ten times. This chain joins TRBV5-1 and TRBJ1-1; a weak D match, TRBD1 (5 bases). Germline CDR1 is SGHRS and CDR2 is YFSETQ. V lost 3 bases, J lost 5 bases, and 14 bases lay in between. The CDR3 totals 14 residues. The CDR3 sequence: CASSWGPGETEAFF. CDR3 nucleotide sequence: TGCGCCAGCAGCTGGGGACCGGGGGAGACTGAAGCTTTCTTT.

This clonotype was detected ten times or more. V usage is TRBV29-1 and J usage is TRBJ2-7; 8 nucleotides agree with TRBD1. The V gene's germline CDR1 is SQVTM and CDR2 ANQGSEA. The CDR3 consists of 13 residues. V trimming: 5 bases; J trimming: 6 bases; junction bases outside the gene matches: 9. CDR3 amino acids: CSVSSQGVGEQYF. CDR3 DNA: TGCAGCGTTTCGTCACAGGGGGTGGGCGAGCAGTACTTC.

This clonotype was recorded at least ten times. The chain links TRBV7-3 to TRBJ1-2, with D hard to call. Germline V gene lookup returns CDR1 SGHTA and CDR2 FQGTGA. Trimming pared 5 bases from V and 2 bases from J, leaving 9 bases between. The CDR3 is made up of 13 amino acids. CDR3 sequence (DNA): TGTGCCAGCAGCCCAACGGGCAACTATGGCTACACCTTC. Its translation: CASSPTGNYGYTF. Drawing the rest from reference TRBV7-3 and TRBJ1-2, the complete variable domain is GAGVSQTPSNKVTEKGKYVELRCDPISGHTALYWYRQSLGQGPEFLIYFQGTGAADDSGLPNDRFFAVRPEGSVSTLKIQRTERGDSAVYLCASSPTGNYGYTFGSGTRLTVV.

This clonotype was seen at least ten times. The rearrangement joins TRBV20-1 to TRBJ1-2, with 7 bases fitting TRBD1. Germline values: CDR1 DFQATT, CDR2 SNEGSKA (reference sequence). The ends lost 4 bases at V and 3 bases at J; junction bases unmatched: 5. The CDR3 consists of 13 residues. The CDR3 region has the DNA TGCAGTGCTATGGACAGGCGGGACTATGGCTACACCTTC. Translated, it gives CSAMDRRDYGYTF.

This clonotype occurred a few times. The gene calls are TRBV5-1 and TRBJ1-1, with 7 nucleotides matching TRBD1. V dropped 3 bases and J dropped 0; count of bases not matched to a gene: 11. Germline CDR1 SGHRS, CDR2 YFSETQ. The CDR3 has 17 amino acids. CDR3 amino acids: CASSWNAGQVMNTEAFF. The CDR3 nucleotides are TGCGCCAGCAGCTGGAATGCCGGACAGGTTATGAACACTGAAGCTTTCTTT.

This clonotype was counted many times. The chain links TRBV10-3 to TRBJ1-1; D gene uncertain. In germline, CDR1 is ENHRY, CDR2 SYGVKD. The germline V and J ends were trimmed by 3 bases and 1 base, with 9 bases remaining between them. The CDR3 runs 14 residues. The CDR3 DNA reads as TGTGCCATCAGTGAACCGAACGGGAACACTGAAGCTTTCTTT. This gives the protein CAISEPNGNTEAFF.

V and J are TRBV18 and TRBJ1-4, with TRBD1 identical over 8 bases. V lost 2 bases and J lost 7; bases outside the gene matches: 12. The CDR3 length is 17 residues. Germline values: CDR1 KGHSH, CDR2 LQKENI. CDR3 region: CASSPISTGGRGEKLFF. CDR3 coding DNA: TGTGCCAGCTCACCAATATCAACAGGGGGTCGAGGTGAAAAACTGTTTTTT.

V and J are TRBV27 and TRBJ1-2; D not certain. Trimming took 0 bases from V and 5 from J, leaving 19 bases between them. This CDR3 contains 17 residues. CDR1 and CDR2 (germline): MNHEY, SMNVEV (reference sequence). The CDR3 here is CASSLSPKAGGRYGYTF. The DNA of the CDR3 is TGTGCCAGCAGTTTATCCCCGAAGGCCGGCGGTCGGTATGGCTACACCTTC.

There are many counts of this clonotype. The chain employs TRBV29-1 and TRBJ2-2, with D uncertain. The CDR3 extends over 14 amino acids. With 4 bases removed from V and 2 bases from J, the gap between germline ends came to 11 bases. Germline lookup yields CDR1 SQVTM and CDR2 ANQGSEA. CDR3 bases: TGCAGCGTTGCAAGGCTTTCCAACACCGGGGAGCTGTTTTTT. This sequence encodes CSVARLSNTGELFF.